These 20 T cell receptor beta chains came from one sample sequenced in a study of CD8 T cells in Susac syndrome. RNA in amounts of roughly 0.5 to 1 ug was reverse transcribed with random hexamers. TCRdb processed the immunoSEQ multiplex PCR reads anew with MiXCR; each CDR3 protein has one entry. The table lists 250,000 to 300,000 distinct CDR3 sequences, 80% to 90% of them singletons, with around 0.12% in the top ten. The source material was CD8+ T cells from PBMCs. The source is a human donor with multiple sclerosis.

V gene TRBV29-1 combines with J gene TRBJ1-1, with D perhaps matching TRBD1 (5 bases). Germline CDR1 reads SQVTM; CDR2 reads ANQGSEA. This CDR3 is 15 amino acids long. Trimming pared 7 bases from V and 1 base from J, leaving 19 bases between. The DNA for the CDR3 is TGCAGCGCCCGAGAGGTGAGGGGAAAGAACACTGAAGCTTTCTTT. It specifies CSAREVRGKNTEAFF.

V gene TRBV5-5 combines with J gene TRBJ2-4, with no clear D. The CDR3 consists of 15 residues. The V and J ends lost 3 bases and 0 bases respectively, with 10 bases between them. Germline V lookup: CDR1 SGHKS, CDR2 YYEKEE (reference sequence). CDR3 region: CASSYDWLAKNIQYF. DNA for the CDR3: TGTGCCAGCAGCTATGACTGGTTAGCCAAAAACATTCAGTACTTC.

V is TRBV7-9 and J is TRBJ2-7, with 9 bases fitting TRBD1. CDR1 and CDR2 (germline): SEHNR, FQNEAQ (reference sequence). This CDR3 contains 17 residues. Trimming cost V 1 base and J 5 bases; bases outside gene matches: 12. CDR3 region: CASSLGVWGQGLHEQYF. Here the CDR3 DNA reads TGTGCCAGCAGCTTAGGGGTTTGGGGACAGGGTTTACACGAGCAGTACTTC.

The rearrangement links TRBV5-5 to TRBJ1-2; D call uncertain. The germline V gene has CDR1 SGHKS and CDR2 YYEKEE (reference sequence). With 0 bases removed from V and 1 base from J, the gap between germline ends came to 10 bases. The CDR3 contains 15 residues. In nucleotides, the CDR3 is TGTGCCAGCAGCTTGGGGGATATCCTTAACTATGGCTACACCTTC. Amino acids: CASSLGDILNYGYTF.

The chain has TRBV27 and TRBJ2-1, with 9 bases fitting TRBD1. The CDR3 is 14 residues long. V was pared by 7 bases and J by 9 bases, with 10 bases of the junction left unmatched. The germline V gene has CDR1 MNHEY and CDR2 SMNVEV (reference sequence). This CDR3 is CASTLGGQGREQFF. CDR3 DNA: TGTGCCAGCACTCTAGGGGGACAGGGTCGTGAGCAGTTCTTC.

This rearrangement joins TRBV27 to TRBJ2-5; 8 positions agree with TRBD2. The CDR3 is 14 residues long. Looked up from germline, CDR1 is MNHEY and CDR2 is SMNVEV (reference sequence). The junction had 4 bases not matched to a gene; V was cut back by 3 bases and J by 4 bases. CDR3 bases: TGTGCCAGCAGTTTCGGGGGGGGTGGAGAGACCCAGTACTTC. Encoded protein: CASSFGGGGETQYF.

This clonotype was found once. The chain recombines TRBV7-9 with TRBJ2-2; D not certain. This CDR3 region has 15 residues. The germline V gene has CDR1 SEHNR and CDR2 FQNEAQ (reference sequence). V lost 1 base and J lost 6, with 12 bases in between. The CDR3 region has the DNA TGTGCCAGCAGCTTAGAGGCGGTAACGGCCGGGGAGCTGTTTTTT. Translating gives CASSLEAVTAGELFF.

In this sample, this clonotype turned up once. The chain combines TRBV7-9 with TRBJ1-1; D call uncertain. This CDR3 has 13 amino acids. V gave up 5 bases and J gave up 7 bases, with 14 bases separating them. Germline CDR1 is SEHNR and CDR2 is FQNEAQ (reference sequence). Here the CDR3 reads CASSGPGDSEAFF. In DNA, the CDR3 is TGTGCCAGCAGCGGCCCAGGAGATAGTGAAGCTTTCTTT.

The CDR3 spells CASNPGTGVEPQHF. CDR3 sequence (DNA): TGTGCCAGCAATCCCGGGACAGGGGTGGAGCCCCAGCATTTT. The J gene is TRBJ1-5, the V gene TRBV6-5; 10 bases fit TRBD1. The CDR3 is made up of 14 amino acids. J lost 8 bases, V lost 7 bases, and 8 bases had no gene match. The germline V gene encodes CDR1 MNHEY and CDR2 SVGAGI.

The chain uses TRBV5-6 and TRBJ2-7; TRBD1 matches at 9 bases. The CDR3 loop spans 14 amino acids. CDR1 is SGHDT, CDR2 YYEEEE, per germline. With V trimmed by 4 bases and J by 5 bases, 7 bases remained unmatched. CDR3 region: CASSRGTGNDEQYF. The CDR3 DNA sequence: TGTGCCAGCAGCAGGGGGACAGGGAACGACGAGCAGTACTTC.

The J gene is TRBJ2-1, the V gene TRBV24-1; no clear D gene. The germline gives CDR1 KGHDR, CDR2 SFDVKD. The CDR3 runs 12 residues. Between the trimmed V and J ends, which lost 3 bases and 4 bases, there was a span of 3 bases. The DNA of the CDR3 is TGTGCCACCAGTGATCGGTACAATGAGCAGTTCTTC. Encoded protein: CATSDRYNEQFF.

In regard to this clonotype: Germline is not matched at one junction end, which may reflect a read error. J is TRBJ2-2 and V is TRBV19; D is perhaps TRBD1 or TRBD2 (5 bases each). CDR1 and CDR2 (germline): LNHDA, SQIVND (reference sequence). There are 14 residues in the CDR3. The DNA for the CDR3 is TGTACCAGTAGTCTGGGACGGAACACCGGGGAGCTGTTTTTT. Protein product: CTSSLGRNTGELFF.

The V and J genes are TRBV9 and TRBJ2-7; 12 bases match TRBD2. The CDR3 has 16 residues. With 4 bases clipped from V and 4 bases from J, the junction kept 9 bases outside the gene matches. Germline V CDR1 and CDR2: SGDLS, YYNGEE. The CDR3 DNA reads as TGTGCCAGCAGCCCAGGGACTAGCGGGCGCCCGTACGAGCAGTACTTC. It is translated as CASSPGTSGRPYEQYF.

The rearrangement links TRBV10-3 to TRBJ2-3; the match to TRBD2 covers 12 bases. Germline trimming cut 3 bases from V and 4 bases from J; bases unmatched to any gene: 8. The CDR3 consists of 17 residues. Per the germline V gene, CDR1 is ENHRY and CDR2 is SYGVKD. CDR3 DNA sequence: TGTGCCATCAGTGAATTGGCTAGCGGGAGGGATGCAGATACGCAGTATTTT. It codes for CAISELASGRDADTQYF.

This clonotype was counted between two and nine times. The rearrangement uses TRBV6-5 and TRBJ2-6; the D is unclear. The germline CDR1 and CDR2 sequences are MNHEY and SVGAGI. The CDR3 length is 15 residues. V was trimmed by 2 bases and J by 0 bases, leaving 5 bases between them. CDR3 nucleotides: TGTGCCAGCAGTTACGGCCTCTCTGGGGCCAACGTCCTGACTTTC. Translating it yields CASSYGLSGANVLTF.

The chain is built from TRBV18 and TRBJ2-5; no clear D. The V gene's germline CDR1 is KGHSH and CDR2 LQKENI. The V gene lost 2 bases and the J gene lost 2 bases, with 6 bases spanning the gap. The CDR3 covers 13 residues. CDR3 sequence (DNA): TGTGCCAGCTCACCATCCCCACAAGAGACCCAGTACTTC. This encodes CASSPSPQETQYF.

This chain uses TRBV27 with TRBJ1-2; possibly TRBD1 for D (5 bases). This CDR3 spans 17 amino acids. The germline CDR1 and CDR2 sequences are MNHEY and SMNVEV (reference sequence). Trimming took 5 bases from V and 0 from J, leaving 19 bases between them. The CDR3: CASSLTPREGANYGYTF. The CDR3 nucleotides are TGTGCCAGCAGTCTAACCCCCAGGGAAGGGGCTAACTATGGCTACACCTTC.

J is TRBJ1-2 and V is TRBV5-6; TRBD1 matches 7 bases. CDR1 and CDR2 (germline): SGHDT, YYEEEE. V shed 0 bases and J 4 bases; nucleotides not matched to a gene: 6. The CDR3 spans 15 residues. The CDR3 region is CASSLGLGGVYGYTF. The CDR3 DNA is TGTGCCAGCAGCTTGGGGTTAGGGGGCGTCTATGGCTACACCTTC.

The chain uses TRBV27 and TRBJ2-2; TRBD2 matches 7 bases. Trimming took 5 bases from V and 6 from J; bases not matched to a gene: 3. The CDR3 is 13 residues long. From germline, CDR1 is MNHEY and CDR2 SMNVEV (reference sequence). The CDR3 loop is CASSILAAGELFF. Written as DNA, the CDR3 is TGTGCCAGCAGTATTCTAGCGGCCGGGGAGCTGTTTTTT.

The genes are TRBV28 and TRBJ2-7; D might be TRBD2 (6 bases). CDR1 and CDR2 (germline): MDHEN, SYDVKM. This CDR3 has 14 residues. The germline V and J ends were trimmed by 7 bases and 0 bases, with 13 bases remaining between them. CDR3 bases: TGTGCCAGCACCGTCGACGGGAGCTCCTACGAGCAGTACTTC. Its translation is CASTVDGSSYEQYF.